The 24 T cell receptor beta chains below come from one sample, sequenced in a study of blood T cell repertoires in COVID-19. Some clones are missing from TCRdb's copy, which holds only in-frame ones; the method was immunoSEQ multiplex PCR. The table has about 59,000 clones, around 85% seen once; the top ten hold about 10%. Sequenced: peripheral blood. The source of these receptors is a human donor in a cohort sampled during active COVID-19.

This clone was detected only once. This chain links TRBV2 with TRBJ1-1, with D possibly being TRBD1 (6 bases). In germline, CDR1 is SNHLY, CDR2 FYNNEI. The CDR3 sequence is 13 residues long. V lost 9 bases to trimming and J lost 1 base, with 12 bases between them. CDR3 coding DNA: TGTGCCAGACGACAGGCCTCGAACACTGAAGCTTTCTTT. Translated, it gives CARRQASNTEAFF.

This clone was counted between two and nine times. The V and J genes are TRBV6-6 and TRBJ2-3; D possibly corresponds to TRBD1 (6 bases). CDR1 is MNHNY and CDR2 is SVGAGI in the germline V gene (reference sequence). The V end lost 3 bases, the J end lost 2 bases, and 9 bases lay between the germline ends. The CDR3 extends over 14 amino acids. Here the CDR3 reads CASSYGQLTDTQYF. CDR3 nucleotide sequence: TGTGCCAGCAGTTATGGACAGCTCACAGATACGCAGTATTTT.

This chain joins TRBV5-6 and TRBJ2-5; perhaps TRBD2 as D (6 bases). The V end was cut by 4 bases, the J end by 2 bases, with 12 bases between. This CDR3 spans 14 amino acids. Looked up from germline, CDR1 is SGHDT and CDR2 is YYEEEE. The DNA of the CDR3 is TGTGCCAGCAGCGCCCGCGGGACGCAAGAGACCCAGTACTTC. Protein sequence: CASSARGTQETQYF.

The V call is TRBV29-1, the J call TRBJ2-3, with 8 bases matching TRBD2. V lost 4 bases, J lost 3 bases, and 6 bases stayed unmatched. Germline V gives CDR1 SQVTM, CDR2 ANQGSEA. This CDR3 spans 14 amino acids. CDR3 in DNA: TGCAGCGTTGCAGGGGCGGGAGGTACAGATACGCAGTATTTT. This translates into CSVAGAGGTDTQYF.

This clone has only one observation. The V call is TRBV19, the J call TRBJ2-1; 13 bases map to TRBD2. V was clipped by 2 bases and J by 7 bases; unmatched bases: 2. The CDR3 covers 15 residues. CDR1 and CDR2 from the germline V gene are LNHDA and SQIVND (reference sequence). CDR3 sequence: CASSITSGRGNEQFF. For the CDR3, the DNA is TGTGCCAGTAGTATAACTAGCGGGAGGGGGAATGAGCAGTTCTTC.

The chain couples TRBV11-2 to TRBJ2-1; TRBD1 aligns across 9 bases. The CDR3 has 14 amino acids. V shed 6 bases and J 4 bases; nucleotides not matched to a gene: 4. The V gene's germline CDR1 is SGHAT and CDR2 FQNNGV. The CDR3 sequence is CASSSGTGYNEQFF. The CDR3 DNA reads as TGTGCCAGCAGTTCAGGGACAGGGTACAATGAGCAGTTCTTC.

The V and J genes are TRBV27 and TRBJ2-1; D unclear. Trimming shortened V by 5 bases and J by 0 bases, and 8 bases separated the two germline ends. Germline V gene data show CDR1 as MNHEY and CDR2 as SMNVEV (reference sequence). This CDR3 contains 14 residues. CDR3 sequence: CASSAISSYNEQFF. CDR3 in DNA: TGTGCCAGCAGTGCTATAAGCTCCTACAATGAGCAGTTCTTC.

This chain joins TRBV3-1 (or the pseudogene TRBV3-2) and TRBJ2-5, with D perhaps matching TRBD1 (5 bases). This CDR3 spans 14 amino acids. V shed 3 bases and J shed 2 bases, with 10 bases lying between them. Germline loops: CDR1 LGHDT, CDR2 YNNKEL (reference sequence). In nucleotides, the CDR3 is TGTGCCAGCAGCCACCTACAGGATCAAGAGACCCAGTACTTC. Protein: CASSHLQDQETQYF.

This clone occurred a few times. This rearrangement joins TRBV2 to TRBJ1-2; TRBD1 matches 7 bases. V lost 4 bases and J lost 8; bases outside the gene matches: 7. The CDR3 spans 13 residues. Germline values: CDR1 SNHLY, CDR2 FYNNEI. The CDR3 coding sequence is TGTGCCAGCAGTGGACAGGGTTCGGGAGGCTACACCTTC. Translated, it gives CASSGQGSGGYTF.

The V gene is TRBV24-1, the J gene TRBJ2-2; 10 bases align to TRBD2. The CDR3 sequence is 13 residues long. The ends lost 8 bases at V and 7 bases at J; junction bases unmatched: 3. Germline CDR1 reads KGHDR; CDR2 reads SFDVKD. The CDR3 nucleotides read TGTGCCACCACGAGCGGGAGGGGCGGGGAGCTGTTTTTT. Translated: CATTSGRGGELFF.

The chain couples TRBV12-3 or TRBV12-4 to TRBJ2-3; D ambiguous. The germline V and J ends were trimmed by 8 bases and 1 base, with 7 bases remaining between them. CDR3 size: 12 residues. In DNA, the CDR3 is TGTGCCAGCTCTCGGGGCACAGATACGCAGTATTTT. This encodes CASSRGTDTQYF.

The gene calls are TRBV18 and TRBJ1-6, with 8 bases matching TRBD1. V shed 3 bases, J shed 8 bases, and the junction held 3 bases outside the gene matches. Germline V gene data show CDR1 as KGHSH and CDR2 as LQKENI. This CDR3 is built from 14 residues. CDR3 in amino acids: CASSPQGADSPLHF. Here the CDR3 DNA reads TGTGCCAGCTCACCTCAGGGGGCGGATTCACCCCTCCACTTT.

This chain joins TRBV19 and TRBJ1-1; the D gene is possibly TRBD1 (5 bases). The CDR3 length is 17 residues. Germline V gives CDR1 LNHDA, CDR2 SQIVND (reference sequence). Trimming pared 5 bases from V and 1 base from J, leaving 20 bases between. This chain's CDR3 is CASSPGRPGRRNTEAFF. CDR3 DNA sequence: TGTGCCAGTAGTCCCGGACGTCCAGGGCGGAGGAACACTGAAGCTTTCTTT.

The chain has TRBV10-3 and TRBJ2-1, with TRBD1 matching 7 bases. Losses at the gene ends were 10 bases for V and 5 bases for J; bases not matched to a gene: 14. The CDR3 contains 15 residues. CDR1 is ENHRY and CDR2 is SYGVKD in the germline V gene. The CDR3 region is CATSLTGFRNNEQFF. CDR3 DNA sequence: TGTGCCACCTCATTGACAGGGTTCCGAAACAATGAGCAGTTCTTC.

This clone was recorded a few times. The rearrangement links TRBV5-1 to TRBJ1-2; 9 bases agree with TRBD1. CDR1 SGHRS and CDR2 YFSETQ come from the germline V gene. CDR3 length: 15 residues. The junction had 8 bases not matched to a gene; V was cut back by 3 bases and J by 5 bases. Here the CDR3 reads CASSWTGEGLYGYTF. CDR3 nucleotides: TGCGCCAGCAGCTGGACAGGGGAGGGTCTGTATGGCTACACCTTC.

This rearrangement joins TRBV4-3 to TRBJ2-3; TRBD1 is a possible D gene (5 bases). The CDR3 runs to 15 residues. The germline CDR1 and CDR2 sequences are LGHNA and YSLEER. Between the trimmed V and J ends, which lost 6 bases and 4 bases, there was a span of 17 bases. The CDR3 DNA sequence: TGCGCCAGCAGGAGCAGGGTGAATCAGGCAGATACGCAGTATTTT. Translation gives CASRSRVNQADTQYF.

The chain couples TRBV27 to TRBJ2-3, with TRBD1 as a possible D gene (6 bases). Germline CDR1 reads MNHEY; CDR2 reads SMNVEV (reference sequence). Trimming removed 3 bases from V and 2 bases from J, with 21 bases in between. The CDR3 runs to 18 residues. The CDR3 loop reads CASSFSPLVQGYTDTQYF. For the CDR3, the DNA is TGTGCCAGCAGTTTTAGTCCCCTAGTGCAGGGGTACACAGATACGCAGTATTTT.

The chain uses TRBV6-2 or TRBV6-3 and TRBJ1-5; weak D call: TRBD1 (5 bases). Trimming removed 4 bases from V and 9 bases from J, with 13 bases in between. CDR1 and CDR2 (germline): MNHEY, SVGEGT. The CDR3 has 13 amino acids. The chain's CDR3 is CASSFDRGTPQHF. CDR3 sequence (DNA): TGTGCCAGCAGTTTCGACAGAGGAACGCCCCAGCATTTT.

The chain employs TRBV9 and TRBJ2-3, with 7 bases aligning to TRBD2. Germline-derived CDR1 and CDR2 are SGDLS and YYNGEE. Trimming removed 2 bases from V and 1 base from J; junction bases left unmatched: 4. The CDR3 spans 15 residues. CDR3 sequence: CASSVGGRGTDTQYF. In DNA, the CDR3 is TGTGCCAGCAGCGTTGGAGGGAGGGGCACAGATACGCAGTATTTT.

The genes are TRBV7-9 and TRBJ2-7, with TRBD1 matching 9 bases. V gave up 5 bases and J gave up 9 bases; unmatched junction bases: 14. Germline V gene sequence: CDR1 SEHNR, CDR2 FQNEAQ (reference sequence). The CDR3 totals 15 residues. The CDR3 nucleotides are TGTGCCAGCAGCCGTTCGCCACAGGGGGCGGACGGGCAGTACTTC. Translating it yields CASSRSPQGADGQYF.

This clone is a singleton in its sample. The chain uses TRBV15 and TRBJ2-3, with TRBD1 matching over 12 bases. J was trimmed by 5 bases and V by 2 bases; bases with no gene match: 5. In germline, CDR1 is LNHNV, CDR2 YYDKDF (reference sequence). CDR3 length equals 16 residues. CDR3 residues: CATSRWGQGAGDTQYF. DNA for the CDR3: TGTGCCACCAGCAGATGGGGACAGGGGGCCGGAGATACGCAGTATTTT.

The rearrangement uses TRBV6-5 and TRBJ2-7, with 8 bases lining up with TRBD1. Germline values: CDR1 MNHEY, CDR2 SVGAGI. V shed 6 bases and J 5 bases; nucleotides not matched to a gene: 12. This CDR3 spans 15 amino acids. CDR3 bases: TGTGCCAGCAGACCCCAGGGGGCAGGGTTCCACGAGCAGTACTTC. The encoded protein is CASRPQGAGFHEQYF.

The chain employs TRBV30 and TRBJ1-5, with 8 bases aligning to TRBD1. Germline CDR1 is GTSNPN and CDR2 is SVGIG (reference sequence). V dropped 2 bases and J dropped 3; count of bases not matched to a gene: 6. The CDR3 runs 15 residues. CDR3 protein: CAWSLWQGANQPQHF. The CDR3 nucleotides read TGTGCCTGGAGTCTCTGGCAGGGGGCCAATCAGCCCCAGCATTTT.

The J gene is TRBJ1-6, the V gene TRBV6-5, with TRBD1 as a possible D gene (5 bases). In germline, CDR1 is MNHEY, CDR2 SVGAGI. CDR3 length: 16 amino acids. V dropped 2 bases and J dropped 5 bases, with 13 bases sitting between them. This CDR3 reads CASSYHPTANNSPLHF. CDR3 in DNA: TGTGCCAGCAGTTACCACCCGACAGCGAATAATTCACCCCTCCACTTT.